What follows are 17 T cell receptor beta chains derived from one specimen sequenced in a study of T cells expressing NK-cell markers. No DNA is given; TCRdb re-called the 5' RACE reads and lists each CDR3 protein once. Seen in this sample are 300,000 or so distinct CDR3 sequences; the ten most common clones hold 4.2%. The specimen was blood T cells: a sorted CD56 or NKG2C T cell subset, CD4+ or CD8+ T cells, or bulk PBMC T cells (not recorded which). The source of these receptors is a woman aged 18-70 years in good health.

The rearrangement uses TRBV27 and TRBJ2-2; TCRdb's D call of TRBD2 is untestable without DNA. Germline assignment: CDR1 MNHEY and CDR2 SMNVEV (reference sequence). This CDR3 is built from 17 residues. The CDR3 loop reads CASSLGLSLAETGELFF.

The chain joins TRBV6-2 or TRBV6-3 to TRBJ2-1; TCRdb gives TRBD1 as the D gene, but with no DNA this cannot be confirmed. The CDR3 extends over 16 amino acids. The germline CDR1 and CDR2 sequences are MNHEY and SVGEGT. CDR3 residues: CASSYSGTGGVSEQFF.

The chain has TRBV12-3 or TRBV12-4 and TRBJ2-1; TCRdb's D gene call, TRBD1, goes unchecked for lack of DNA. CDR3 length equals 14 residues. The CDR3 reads CASSYLGVKNEQFF.

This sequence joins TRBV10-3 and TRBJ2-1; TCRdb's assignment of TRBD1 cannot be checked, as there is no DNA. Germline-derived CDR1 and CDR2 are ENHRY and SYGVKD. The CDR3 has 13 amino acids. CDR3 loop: CAISAGVQREQFF.

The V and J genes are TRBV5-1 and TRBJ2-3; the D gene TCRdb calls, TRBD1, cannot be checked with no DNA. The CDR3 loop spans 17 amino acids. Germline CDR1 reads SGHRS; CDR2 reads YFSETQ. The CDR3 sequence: CASSSFAGGGHTDTQYF.

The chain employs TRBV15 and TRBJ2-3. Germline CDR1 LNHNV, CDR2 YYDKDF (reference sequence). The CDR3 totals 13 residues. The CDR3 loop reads CATSRDWQGTQYF.

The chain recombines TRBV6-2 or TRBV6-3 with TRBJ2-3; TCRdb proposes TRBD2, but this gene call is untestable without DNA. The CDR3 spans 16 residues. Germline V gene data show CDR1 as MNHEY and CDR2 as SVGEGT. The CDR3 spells CASSQRLANPTDTQYF.

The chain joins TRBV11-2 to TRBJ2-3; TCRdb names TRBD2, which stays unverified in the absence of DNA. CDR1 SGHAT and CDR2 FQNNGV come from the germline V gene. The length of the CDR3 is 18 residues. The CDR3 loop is CASSPRLASGGLTDTQYF.

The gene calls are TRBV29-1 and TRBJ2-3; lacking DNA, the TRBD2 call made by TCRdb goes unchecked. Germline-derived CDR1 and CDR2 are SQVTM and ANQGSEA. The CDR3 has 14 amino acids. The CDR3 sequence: CSARGGSFTDTQYF.

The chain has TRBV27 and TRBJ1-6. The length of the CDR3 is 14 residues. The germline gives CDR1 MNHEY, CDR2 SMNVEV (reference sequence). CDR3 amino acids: CASRPSGYNSPLHF.

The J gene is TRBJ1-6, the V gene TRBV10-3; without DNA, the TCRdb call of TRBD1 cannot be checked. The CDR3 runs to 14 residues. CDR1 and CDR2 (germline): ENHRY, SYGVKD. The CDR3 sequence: CAISQETASSPLHF.

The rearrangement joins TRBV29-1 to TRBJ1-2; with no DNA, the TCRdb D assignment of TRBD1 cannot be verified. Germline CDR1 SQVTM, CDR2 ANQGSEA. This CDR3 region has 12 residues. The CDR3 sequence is CSVGGQLYGYTF.

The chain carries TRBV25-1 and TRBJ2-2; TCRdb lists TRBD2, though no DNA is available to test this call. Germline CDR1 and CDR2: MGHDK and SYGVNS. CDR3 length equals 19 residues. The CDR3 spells CASRGTSGTKSANTGELFF.

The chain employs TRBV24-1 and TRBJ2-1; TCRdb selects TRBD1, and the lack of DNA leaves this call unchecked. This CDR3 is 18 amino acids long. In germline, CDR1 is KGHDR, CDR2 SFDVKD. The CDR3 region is CATSDLPDRALTYNEQFF.

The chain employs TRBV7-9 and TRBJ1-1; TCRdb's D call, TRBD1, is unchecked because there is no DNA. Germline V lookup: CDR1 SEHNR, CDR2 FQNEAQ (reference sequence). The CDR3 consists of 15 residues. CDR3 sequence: CASSSGGQPGTEAFF.

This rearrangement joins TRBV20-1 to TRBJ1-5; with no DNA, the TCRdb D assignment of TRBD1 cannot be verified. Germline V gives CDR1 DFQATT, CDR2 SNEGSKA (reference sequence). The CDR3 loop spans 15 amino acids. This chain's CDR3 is CSARDRRASYQPQHF.

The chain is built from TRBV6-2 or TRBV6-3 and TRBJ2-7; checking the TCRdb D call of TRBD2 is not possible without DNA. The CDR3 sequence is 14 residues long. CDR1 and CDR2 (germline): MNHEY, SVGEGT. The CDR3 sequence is CASSRTSGSYEQYF.